Listed here are 28 T cell receptor beta chains from one sample, sequenced in a study of cytomegalovirus exposure and HLA in healthy donors. The PCR used 60 Vbeta and 13 Jbeta primers. Only in-frame clones appear in the TCRdb table, and some are missing; sequencing was by immunoSEQ multiplex PCR. Here the sample spans about 170,000 clones, 77% being singletons. The sample consisted of PBMCs. The source is a female donor in good health and CMV-seronegative.

The V and J genes are TRBV9 and TRBJ1-5; D remains ambiguous. V lost 0 bases and J 10 bases, leaving 14 bases between the germline ends. The CDR3 is 14 amino acids. Germline V gene lookup returns CDR1 SGDLS and CDR2 YYNGEE. Here the CDR3 reads CASSVEEGWGPQHF. The CDR3 coding sequence is TGTGCCAGCAGCGTAGAGGAGGGTTGGGGACCCCAGCATTTT. Full variable domain (rest looked up from reference TRBV9 and TRBJ1-5): DSGVTQTPKHLITATGQRVTLRCSPRSGDLSVYWYQQSLDQGLQFLIQYYNGEERAKGNILERFSAQQFPDLHSELNLSSLELGDSALYFCASSVEEGWGPQHFGDGTRLSIL.

The gene calls are TRBV18 and TRBJ2-1; 9 nucleotides line up with TRBD1. The CDR3 covers 15 residues. The ends lost 5 bases at V and 8 bases at J; junction bases unmatched: 10. In germline, CDR1 is KGHSH, CDR2 LQKENI. The CDR3 spells CASSSPGQGLDEQFF. The CDR3 region has the DNA TGTGCCAGCTCATCCCCGGGACAGGGTCTGGATGAGCAGTTCTTC.

The V and J genes are TRBV4-1 and TRBJ2-1; 10 nucleotides line up with TRBD2. The CDR3 runs 15 residues. V lost 0 bases and J lost 9; bases outside the gene matches: 5. Germline loops: CDR1 MGHRA, CDR2 YSYEKL. As DNA, the CDR3 is TGCGCCAGCAGCCAAGAGAGCGGGGGGGGAGGTGAGCAGTTCTTC. Encoded protein: CASSQESGGGGEQFF.

The rearrangement joins TRBV5-6 to TRBJ1-1; 8 bases map to TRBD1. Germline loops: CDR1 SGHDT, CDR2 YYEEEE. This CDR3 contains 15 residues. The trim removed 2 bases at V and 3 bases at J, leaving 6 bases unmatched. In nucleotides, the CDR3 is TGTGCCAGCAGCTTCGCGACAGGGGAATACACTGAAGCTTTCTTT. Translating gives CASSFATGEYTEAFF. The full variable domain, in which reference TRBV5-6 and TRBJ1-1 provide the parts outside the CDR3, is DAGVTQSPTHLIKTRGQQVTLRCSPKSGHDTVSWYQQALGQGPQFIFQYYEEEERQRGNFPDRFSGHQFPNYSSELNVNALLLGDSALYLCASSFATGEYTEAFFGQGTRLTVV.

V and J are TRBV19 and TRBJ2-3; 9 bases are shared with TRBD2. The V gene's germline CDR1 is LNHDA and CDR2 SQIVND (reference sequence). The CDR3 loop spans 15 amino acids. J gave up 6 bases and V 4 bases, and 8 bases lay outside the gene matches. This CDR3 reads CASSTRAGGADTQYF. CDR3 in DNA: TGTGCCAGTAGTACCCGAGCGGGGGGCGCGGATACGCAGTATTTT.

The rearrangement links TRBV19 to TRBJ1-5, with D possibly being TRBD1 (5 bases). Germline V gene data show CDR1 as LNHDA and CDR2 as SQIVND (reference sequence). Trimming pared 11 bases from V and 7 bases from J, leaving 15 bases between. CDR3 size: 12 residues. CDR3 in amino acids: CALGGQGQPQHF. Written as DNA, the CDR3 is TGTGCCCTGGGAGGGCAGGGACAGCCCCAGCATTTT. Variable domain in full (rest from reference TRBV19 and TRBJ1-5): DGGITQSPKYLFRKEGQNVTLSCEQNLNHDAMYWYRQDPGQGLRLIYYSQIVNDFQKGDIAEGYSVSREKKESFPLTVTSAQKNPTAFYLCALGGQGQPQHFGDGTRLSIL.

The V call is TRBV5-5, the J call TRBJ2-2, with D perhaps matching TRBD2 (5 bases). Germline loops: CDR1 SGHKS, CDR2 YYEKEE (reference sequence). Trimming left V 2 bases short and J 1 base short, with 6 bases between. The CDR3 runs 14 residues. The DNA for the CDR3 is TGTGCCAGCAGCTTCGGAGGGAACACCGGGGAGCTGTTTTTT. The encoded protein is CASSFGGNTGELFF. The whole variable domain, remainder taken from reference TRBV5-5 and TRBJ2-2, is DAGVTQSPTHLIKTRGQQVTLRCSPISGHKSVSWYQQVLGQGPQFIFQYYEKEERGRGNFPDRFSARQFPNYSSELNVNALLLGDSALYLCASSFGGNTGELFFGEGSRLTVL.

This rearrangement joins TRBV4-1 to TRBJ2-2; tentative D call: TRBD2 (5 bases). The CDR3 spans 18 residues. The V gene lost 0 bases and the J gene lost 0 bases, with 14 bases spanning the gap. The V gene's germline CDR1 is MGHRA and CDR2 YSYEKL. The CDR3 DNA reads as TGCGCCAGCAGCCAAGACTTGGGCGAGGGAACGAACACCGGGGAGCTGTTTTTT. It encodes CASSQDLGEGTNTGELFF.

J is TRBJ2-7 and V is TRBV7-9, with D unclear. The CDR3 has 16 residues. Trimming took 5 bases from V and 0 from J, leaving 17 bases between them. Germline values: CDR1 SEHNR, CDR2 FQNEAQ (reference sequence). CDR3 sequence reads: CASSHHPRHNSYEQYF. The CDR3 nucleotides are TGTGCCAGCAGCCATCACCCCAGACATAACTCCTACGAGCAGTACTTC. Drawing the rest from reference TRBV7-9 and TRBJ2-7, the complete variable domain is DTGVSQNPRHKITKRGQNVTFRCDPISEHNRLYWYRQTLGQGPEFLTYFQNEAQLEKSRLLSDRFSAERPKGSFSTLEIQRTEQGDSAMYLCASSHHPRHNSYEQYFGPGTRLTVT.

The chain uses TRBV6-5 and TRBJ2-3, with 9 bases aligning to TRBD1. Germline V gives CDR1 MNHEY, CDR2 SVGAGI. Trimming cost V 0 bases and J 0 bases; bases outside gene matches: 1. The CDR3 has 16 amino acids. CDR3 sequence: CASSYSGQGSTDTQYF. The CDR3 coding sequence is TGTGCCAGCAGTTACTCCGGACAGGGGAGCACAGATACGCAGTATTTT.

The rearrangement joins TRBV11-2 to TRBJ2-7; 13 nucleotides align to TRBD2. The CDR3 runs 15 residues. The V segment lost 4 bases and the J segment 4 bases; nucleotides outside the gene matches: 4. Germline values: CDR1 SGHAT, CDR2 FQNNGV. The CDR3 DNA follows: TGTGCCAGCAGCTCTGGACTAGCGGGAGTATACGAGCAGTACTTC. The encoded protein is CASSSGLAGVYEQYF.

The chain links TRBV11-2 to TRBJ2-7; possible D gene TRBD2, 5 bases. Germline-derived CDR1 and CDR2 are SGHAT and FQNNGV. This CDR3 has 15 residues. Trimming took off 0 bases at V and 4 bases at J, with 13 bases between the two ends. For the CDR3, the DNA is TGTGCCAGCAGCTTAGAAGCTAGCCGCCCTTACGAGCAGTACTTC. The encoded protein is CASSLEASRPYEQYF.

This clone was recorded a few times. The CDR3 DNA reads as TGTGCCAGCAGCGTCGGGGGCAATGAGCAGTTCTTC. Residues: CASSVGGNEQFF. The chain combines TRBV7-9 with TRBJ2-1, with D possibly TRBD2 on 6 matching bases. The germline CDR1 and CDR2 sequences are SEHNR and FQNEAQ (reference sequence). Deletions cut 5 bases from V and 6 bases from J, with 8 bases between. The CDR3 is made up of 12 amino acids.

J is TRBJ1-4 and V is TRBV28, with a weak D call TRBD1 (6 bases). There are 12 residues in the CDR3. Germline-derived CDR1 and CDR2 are MDHEN and SYDVKM. V was trimmed by 7 bases and J by 11 bases, leaving 14 bases between them. The CDR3 loop reads CASTLPRGKLFF. The CDR3 DNA follows: TGTGCCAGCACCCTACCGAGGGGGAAACTGTTTTTT.

This sequence joins TRBV19 and TRBJ1-4; the match to TRBD1 covers 8 bases. The V and J ends lost 5 bases and 5 bases, in that order; junction bases with no gene match: 4. Per germline, CDR1 LNHDA and CDR2 SQIVND (reference sequence). The CDR3 has 14 residues. The CDR3 sequence: CASSQGATNEKLFF. For the CDR3, the DNA is TGTGCCAGTAGTCAGGGGGCGACAAATGAAAAACTGTTTTTT.

The V and J genes are TRBV2 and TRBJ2-5; 11 bases align to TRBD2. This CDR3 is built from 14 residues. Germline lookup yields CDR1 SNHLY and CDR2 FYNNEI. The ends lost 7 bases at V and 3 bases at J; junction bases unmatched: 4. The CDR3 spells CASNGLAGEETQYF. For the CDR3, the DNA is TGTGCCAGCAACGGACTAGCGGGCGAAGAGACCCAGTACTTC.

The genes are TRBV30 and TRBJ2-5; 8 nucleotides line up with TRBD1. The tail of the sequence fits TRBJ2-7 better, so the J call may be wrong. The CDR3 totals 13 residues. CDR1 GTSNPN and CDR2 SVGIG come from the germline V gene (reference sequence). CDR3 in DNA: TGTGCCTGGAGTGCGTCGACAGGGGACGAGCAGTACTTC. Protein sequence: CAWSASTGDEQYF.

The chain links TRBV9 to TRBJ1-2; the match to TRBD1 covers 7 bases. V trimming: 0 bases; J trimming: 3 bases; junction bases outside the gene matches: 2. In germline, CDR1 is SGDLS, CDR2 YYNGEE. The length of the CDR3 is 14 residues. In DNA, the CDR3 is TGTGCCAGCAGCGTAGAAGGGGGCGACTATGGCTACACCTTC. Amino acids: CASSVEGGDYGYTF.

The rearrangement joins TRBV6-1 to TRBJ2-3; 7 bases are a match to TRBD2. Germline V lookup: CDR1 MNHNS, CDR2 SASEGT. This CDR3 has 16 residues. V was clipped by 2 bases and J by 1 base; unmatched bases: 6. The CDR3, as DNA: TGTGCCAGCAGTGAATCGCGGGGAGGGGGCACAGATACGCAGTATTTT. The encoded protein is CASSESRGGGTDTQYF.

The chain carries TRBV6-5 and TRBJ1-4; tentatively, D is TRBD1 (5 bases). Looked up from germline, CDR1 is MNHEY and CDR2 is SVGAGI. The ends were cut back, 6 bases at V and 3 bases at J, with 14 bases in the middle. The CDR3 runs 15 residues. CDR3 protein: CASSRDSGANEKLFF. The CDR3 DNA is TGTGCCAGCAGCCGTGATTCGGGGGCTAATGAAAAACTGTTTTTT.

The chain employs TRBV7-9 and TRBJ2-3; D not resolved. CDR3 size: 14 residues. V dropped 2 bases and J dropped 0 bases, with 6 bases sitting between them. Looked up from germline, CDR1 is SEHNR and CDR2 is FQNEAQ (reference sequence). CDR3 sequence: CASSLTRSTDTQYF. The CDR3 DNA sequence: TGTGCCAGCAGCTTAACGAGGAGCACAGATACGCAGTATTTT.

In DNA, the CDR3 is TGTGCCAGCAGGGGGGACAGGGCGGTTTATACTGAAGCTTTCTTT. This gives the protein CASRGDRAVYTEAFF. The rearrangement links TRBV28 to TRBJ1-1; 9 nucleotides line up with TRBD1. The CDR3 spans 15 residues. J lost 5 bases, V lost 6 bases, and 10 bases had no gene match. Germline-derived CDR1 and CDR2 are MDHEN and SYDVKM.

V gene TRBV28 combines with J gene TRBJ2-7, with TRBD1 identical over 10 bases. J was trimmed by 6 bases and V by 7 bases; bases with no gene match: 18. The CDR3 is made up of 17 amino acids. Per germline, CDR1 MDHEN and CDR2 SYDVKM. The CDR3 DNA reads as TGTGCCAGCACCGCGATCCAACCCGGGACAGGGGTTTTCGAGCAGTACTTC. Translated: CASTAIQPGTGVFEQYF.

DNA of the CDR3: TGTGCCAGCAGCCCTCCCGGGACAGGGAATGAAAAACTGTTTTTT. Amino acid sequence: CASSPPGTGNEKLFF. The V and J genes are TRBV13 and TRBJ1-4, with 9 bases fitting TRBD1. Germline lookup yields CDR1 PRHDT and CDR2 FYEKMQ (reference sequence). Trimming removed 5 bases from V and 5 bases from J; junction bases left unmatched: 6. CDR3 length: 15 amino acids.

The rearrangement links TRBV5-5 to TRBJ2-5, with 13 bases matching TRBD2. Losses at the gene ends were 0 bases for V and 4 bases for J; bases not matched to a gene: 6. Germline CDR1 SGHKS, CDR2 YYEKEE (reference sequence). This CDR3 has 17 residues. This chain's CDR3 is CASSLGGTSGIVETQYF. The CDR3 nucleotides are TGTGCCAGCAGCTTGGGGGGGACTAGCGGGATTGTAGAGACCCAGTACTTC.

On this clone: This sample includes further DNA sequences coding for the same CDR3. The genes are TRBV7-3 and TRBJ2-3, with a possible D match to TRBD1 (5 bases). V dropped 6 bases and J dropped 0 bases, with 10 bases sitting between them. Germline assignment: CDR1 SGHTA and CDR2 FQGTGA. The CDR3 is 14 amino acids. This chain's CDR3 is CASSLGHSTDTQYF. In DNA, the CDR3 is TGTGCCAGCAGTTTGGGGCATAGCACAGATACGCAGTATTTT.

The chain is built from TRBV5-1 and TRBJ2-7; D may be TRBD2 (5 bases). Germline CDR1 is SGHRS and CDR2 is YFSETQ. Trimming removed 4 bases from V and 6 bases from J, with 23 bases in between. This CDR3 is 16 amino acids long. The CDR3 sequence is CASSPEKTSRASEQYF. Here the CDR3 DNA reads TGCGCCAGCAGCCCCGAAAAAACTAGTAGGGCTTCCGAGCAGTACTTC.

Comments on this clone: Other DNA sequences in this sample translate to the same CDR3. The J gene is TRBJ2-7, the V gene TRBV5-6; no clear D. The CDR3 totals 11 residues. Germline V lookup: CDR1 SGHDT, CDR2 YYEEEE. Trimming removed 3 bases at V and 2 bases at J, with 3 bases between. The chain's CDR3 is CASSSTYEQYF. DNA of the CDR3: TGTGCCAGCAGCTCCACCTACGAGCAGTACTTC. Together with reference TRBV5-6 and TRBJ2-7, the CDR3 gives the full variable domain: DAGVTQSPTHLIKTRGQQVTLRCSPKSGHDTVSWYQQALGQGPQFIFQYYEEEERQRGNFPDRFSGHQFPNYSSELNVNALLLGDSALYLCASSSTYEQYFGPGTRLTVT.